This T cell receptor beta chain was sequenced in a study of cytotoxic CD8 clonotypes in ibrutinib-treated CLL. The wider study: Timing of response sample collection was a median roughly twelve months after treatment start, with a range of 6 to 36. Study-level results: The study found baseline clonality above age-matched healthy donors, tracking circulating CD8+ T-cell counts. Clonality, elevated at ibrutinib response, dropped back toward baseline at progression.

As concerns this clone: The antigen is unknown.

Here immunoSEQ multiplex PCR was the method, and the copy in TCRdb shows in-frame clones only, minus some. Seen here are around 310,000 clones, around four fifths observed once, and the top ten hold under 8.5%. Germline values: CDR1 MGHRA, CDR2 YSYEKL. The CDR3 length is 15 residues. Losses at the gene ends were 2 bases for V and 13 bases for J; bases not matched to a gene: 11. Sequences were derived from PBMCs, sampled before ibrutinib treatment. The rearrangement links TRBV4-1 to TRBJ2-3, with 11 bases that match TRBD1. The receptor comes from a human donor with chronic lymphocytic leukemia. This CDR3 is CASSQWTGGRLWEYF. CDR3 DNA: TGCGCCAGCAGCCAATGGACAGGGGGCCGGTTATGGGAGTATTTT.